A single TCR beta chain is shown here with its context. The antigen it recognizes is unknown. Base qualities are missing; no much larger clone stands one base away. This entry comes from a study of T cell responses to AZD1222 COVID-19 vaccine listed by TCRdb under 2021. Turning to the overall study: Because spike-specific TCR depth and breadth did not differ between the two schedules, AZD1222 recipients who got a second dose at roughly 4 weeks were pooled with those who got a second dose at roughly 12 weeks. Trial participants were enrolled into age subgroups of 18-55, 56-69 and 70-plus years, which contained 148, 28 and 57 TCR-sequenced participants, respectively. A total of more than 230 trial participants underwent TCR sequencing, of whom about 210 had received two doses of AZD1222 and some 26 had received two doses of the MenACWY control vaccine. The full study reports these points: In the small 56-69-year group, the increase in depth fell short of significance, most likely because of low power. After two AZD1222 doses, spike-specific TCR breadth and depth were significantly higher than at day 0 and than in MenACWY recipients. Reportedly, almost half of the unique spike-specific TCRs recognized epitopes lying outside the regions that are mutated in the B.1.351 and B.1.1.7 variants. Participants were mostly white British and included more females than males, and it was suggested by the authors that clonal diversity may have been underestimated. Conclusions about previously exposed vaccinees were limited because only five to seven AZD1222 recipients were SARS-CoV-2 seropositive at baseline. No day 14 peak-response samples were available, so repertoires were characterized only after the peak T cell response. The vaccine-associated CD4 TCRs covered the entire spike protein, and the dominant responses fell in regions 160-218 and 743-854.

This specimen's time point label, per the study, means: baseline before first vaccination. The vaccinee samples were drawn from two UK trials, COV001 and COV002, one of which was a single-blind randomized controlled phase 2/3 trial testing AZD1222 (ChAdOx1 nCoV-19) in healthy adults. Trial participant PBMC samples were collected at day 0 and day 28 after the second dose for TCRbeta chain sequencing. The CDR3 regions of human TCRbeta chains were subjected to immunosequencing. Regarding the original processing steps: Repertoire TCRs were matched against a reference library of SARS-CoV-2-specific TCRs generated with the MIRA antigen-specificity platform. Breadth meant the fraction of unique TCRs that were SARS-CoV-2-associated, whereas depth meant the fraction of total T cells that were SARS-CoV-2-associated. Using the MIRA data, each spike-specific TCR was mapped to the spike region that the TCR reacts to and placed in a CD4 or CD8 class. Log10-transformed breadth and depth values were compared by one-way ANOVA with Sidak's multiple comparisons tests. The clones in this table, taken by TCRdb from immuneACCESS, are in-frame only. Not every clone is retained; where verified, under half of the shortfall comes from an unresolved V gene, and the cause of the rest is unknown. The V and J calls and clone size were taken over from that table, and D and trimming were inferred from the DNA. This sample is represented by about 120,000 clones; around 85% of them were singletons. Approximately 6.2% of the sample goes to the ten largest clones.

Including cysteine and phenylalanine, the CDR3 has 15 amino acids. Just CDR3 DNA is preserved here, 45 bases in frame from base 1. According to the germline V gene, CDR1 reads SGHVS and CDR2 reads FNYEAQ. Unmatched junction bases come to 3, with V trimmed by 5 bases and J by 0 bases. Sequencing was performed on peripheral blood, taken on day 0 of AZD1222 vaccination. Here the chain combines TRBV7-6 and TRBJ1-5, with TRBD1 identical over 8 junction bases. This receptor was taken from an adult in good health. For the CDR3, the sequence is CASSTGTGSNQPQHF. The sequenced DNA is TGTGCCAGCAGCACCGGGACAGGTAGCAATCAGCCCCAGCATTTT.